Described below is a single T cell receptor beta chain sequence and its context. Its antigen remains unidentified. Trimming shortened V by 2 bases and J by 3 bases, and 2 bases separated the two germline ends. Germline CDR1 reads MNHEY; CDR2 reads SVGAGI. The CDR3 is 13 amino acids. Every isolated RNA sample was fully reverse transcribed, so sequencing captured expressed TCRB transcripts. Read counts averaged roughly 3.7 million for samples of naive, central memory and regulatory T cells. The method was immunoSEQ multiplex PCR; TCRdb's version includes in-frame clones alone and lacks a portion of them. The sample includes hundreds of thousands of clones, about 29% of them seen just once. This sample is drawn from a study of beta chain features in type 1 diabetes. Study results and limitations: More deletions and fewer insertions at VDJ junctions were found in patients with type 1 diabetes.

Sequencing used naive CD4+ T cells from blood. The sequence was collected from a man between 18 and 29 years old in good health. This chain joins TRBV6-5 and TRBJ2-6; D is uncertain. CDR3: CASSYRGANVLTF. The CDR3 nucleotides are TGTGCCAGCAGTTACCGTGGGGCCAACGTCCTGACTTTC.